A selection of T cell receptor beta chains follows, all from one sample in a study of T-cell memory formation after mild COVID-19. TCRdb processed the 5' RACE reads anew with MiXCR; each CDR3 protein has one entry. The sample has fewer than 200,000 distinct CDR3 sequences; less than 20% are singletons. Sequencing input: PBMCs or a T cell subset sorted from them (not recorded which). These receptors came from a man aged 18 to 30 who had mild COVID-19 (a few samples of this study predate the infection). Cell type and time point are not known. Each CDR3 is given with its conserved first and last residue. The D gene is left open where the match is weak. For some rows the clone size is stated as once, few or many, or as a class when expanded; others skip it.

TRBV30	TRBD1	few	TRBJ2-7	CAWSVPPGQGHYEQYF	TGTGCCTGGAGTGTACCTCCGGGACAGGGTCACTACGAGCAGTACTTC
TRBV5-1	NA	few	TRBJ1-1	CASSFGALGGGPEAFF	TGCGCCAGCAGCTTCGGCGCCCTAGGGGGAGGGCCTGAAGCTTTCTTT
TRBV29-1	NA	NA	TRBJ1-2	CSVDKEGLVYGYTF	TGCAGCGTTGATAAGGAGGGGTTGGTCTATGGCTACACCTTC
TRBV5-1	NA	few	TRBJ1-3	CASSLDGGSGNTIYF	TGCGCCAGCAGCTTGGATGGAGGCTCTGGAAACACCATATATTTT
TRBV2	TRBD2	NA	TRBJ2-1	CASSELAGSSGEQFF	TGTGCCAGCAGTGAGCTAGCGGGGTCTTCGGGTGAGCAGTTCTTC
TRBV12-3/TRBV12-4	TRBD2	NA	TRBJ2-1	CASSSTLAGINEQFF	TGTGCCAGCAGCTCCACTCTAGCGGGAATAAATGAGCAGTTCTTC
TRBV5-1	NA	NA	TRBJ1-5	CASSLGDLNQPQHF	TGCGCCAGCAGCTTGGGGGACCTCAATCAGCCCCAGCATTTT
TRBV9	NA	NA	TRBJ2-3	CASSVGVYPPDTQYF	TGTGCCAGCAGCGTAGGGGTCTACCCCCCAGATACGCAGTATTTT
TRBV20-1	NA	few	TRBJ2-1	CSTKLLSEQFF	TGCAGTACCAAGCTACTCTCTGAGCAGTTCTTC
TRBV27	NA	NA	TRBJ1-4	CASGTIGTATNEKLFF	TGTGCCAGCGGGACAATTGGAACAGCAACTAATGAAAAACTGTTTTTT
TRBV7-2	TRBD2	NA	TRBJ2-5	CASSLVAGRGQETQYF	TGTGCCAGCAGCTTAGTGGCAGGGAGGGGTCAAGAGACCCAGTACTTC
TRBV7-9	NA	NA	TRBJ1-2	CASSSALEANYGYTF	TGTGCCAGCAGCTCGGCCCTGGAAGCTAACTATGGCTACACCTTC
TRBV5-1	TRBD1	NA	TRBJ1-2	CASSRLGTVDDYGYTF	TGCGCCAGCAGCCGGCTAGGGACAGTTGACGACTATGGCTACACCTTC
TRBV6-1	TRBD1	NA	TRBJ2-1	CATLWTGLMNEQFF	TGTGCCACTCTATGGACAGGGCTGATGAATGAGCAGTTCTTC
TRBV7-2	NA	many	TRBJ2-1	CASSLDPNEQFF	TGTGCCAGCAGCTTAGACCCCAATGAGCAGTTCTTC
TRBV20-1	NA	few	TRBJ1-4	CSARRGSRNEKLFF	TGCAGTGCTAGGAGAGGATCGAGAAATGAAAAACTGTTTTTT
TRBV7-2	NA	few	TRBJ1-5	CASSQYRIDQPQHF	TGTGCCAGCAGCCAATACAGGATAGATCAGCCCCAGCATTTT
TRBV5-1	TRBD1	NA	TRBJ1-2	CASSAGTGRLPNYGYTF	TGCGCCAGCAGCGCCGGGACAGGGAGATTGCCTAACTATGGCTACACCTTC
TRBV20-1	NA	few	TRBJ2-3	CSARGPPGSDHTQYF	TGCAGTGCTAGAGGGCCTCCTGGGTCAGATCATACGCAGTATTTT
TRBV6-5	NA	few	TRBJ2-5	CASSYRGDETQYF	TGTGCCAGCAGTTACCGTGGGGACGAGACCCAGTACTTC
TRBV7-9	NA	few	TRBJ1-1	CASSYPGHLNTEAFF	TGTGCCAGCAGCTACCCAGGACACCTGAACACTGAAGCTTTCTTT